This entry concerns a single TCR beta chain. The target antigen is unknown. These data are taken from a study of cytomegalovirus exposure and HLA in healthy donors. Study-wide context: Drawn from HLA-typed donors, approximately 85 million unique TCRs were held in an early data release. Overall study findings and caveats: It was reported that the classifier diagnosed cytomegalovirus status with high specificity and sensitivity in both the original and validation cohorts.

The V and J ends lost 7 bases and 1 base, in that order; junction bases with no gene match: 4. CDR3 size: 14 residues. Germline CDR1 is SNHLY and CDR2 is FYNNEI. PCR amplification relied on 60 Vbeta primers (plus 13 Jbeta primers). Data came from immunoSEQ multiplex PCR; TCRdb stores just in-frame clones and leaves some out. Of some 98,000 clones in the sample, under 80% were seen once. There were likely unrecorded immune exposures, though donors were nominally healthy when sampled. Material for sequencing was PBMCs. The clonotype comes from a human donor in good health. This sequence joins TRBV2 and TRBJ1-5; TRBD1 agrees at 7 bases. This CDR3 reads CASKLGGSNQPQHF. CDR3 coding DNA: TGTGCCAGCAAGCTAGGGGGCAGCAATCAGCCCCAGCATTTT.